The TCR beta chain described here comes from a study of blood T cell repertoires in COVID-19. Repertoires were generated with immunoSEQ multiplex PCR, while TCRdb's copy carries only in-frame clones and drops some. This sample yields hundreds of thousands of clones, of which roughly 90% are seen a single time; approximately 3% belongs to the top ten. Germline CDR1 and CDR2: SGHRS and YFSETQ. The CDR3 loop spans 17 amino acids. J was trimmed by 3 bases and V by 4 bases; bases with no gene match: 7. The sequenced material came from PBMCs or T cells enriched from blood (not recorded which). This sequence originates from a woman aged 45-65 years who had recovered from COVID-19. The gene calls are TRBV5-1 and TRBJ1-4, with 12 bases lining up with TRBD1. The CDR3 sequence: CASSRTGQGASNEKLFF. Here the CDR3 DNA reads TGCGCCAGCAGCCGGACGGGACAGGGGGCGTCTAATGAAAAACTGTTTTTT. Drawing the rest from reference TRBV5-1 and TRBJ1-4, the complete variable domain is KAGVTQTPRYLIKTRGQQVTLSCSPISGHRSVSWYQQTPGQGLQFLFEYFSETQRNKGNFPGRFSGRQFSNSRSEMNVSTLELGDSALYLCASSRTGQGASNEKLFFGSGTQLSVL.